This TCR beta chain came from a study of T cells in women clearing cervical HPV infection (dated by TCRdb to the late 2010s). As for the study more broadly: The cases were about 25 women with histologically confirmed HPV16-related CIN3 or worse, and 2 of these cases were invasive cancers. As quality controls, five blinded duplicates were added to each group, bringing the total to roughly 60 samples made up of 50 or so participants and some 10 replicates. The parent cohort enrolled roughly 9,400 women aged 18 or older in Guanacaste, Costa Rica, in 1993 to 1994 and followed the women for less than nine years. Blood from cases was drawn at the visit where the lesion was first identified, while blood from controls was drawn once the infection was no longer detected. The controls were some 23 women whose single incident HPV16 infection cleared within 12 months with no development of precancer or cancer. Cases had a median age of about 34 years and controls had a median age of around 40, with no significant differences in baseline characteristics. Since HLA typing was available for only a few women, HLA type could not be ruled out as a confounder. Nested within Costa Rica's Guanacaste HPV Natural History Study, an exploratory proof-of-principle case-control study compared TCR repertoires across cervical HPV16 outcomes. Cases were matched to controls by age within five years and by the year the sample was collected. For cases, the median interval between lesion detection and blood sampling was about 160 days, with an interquartile range of about 85 to 220 days. Summary of the overall study and its limitations: Because of the cross-sectional design, the study could not determine whether the associations came before infection or resulted from infection, and neither effector/memory subsets nor HPV-specific T cells were isolated. Because T-cell numbers per sample were unknown, differences in richness could reflect varying T-cell content rather than repertoire biology. Cases had lower TRBV6-7 relative abundance than controls (0.11% versus 0.16%; Bonferroni P = 0.0008). CIN3+ cases had significantly higher TCR repertoire richness than controls across sequencing depths, but evenness did not differ between the groups. By combining richness with V gene abundances, random forest classifiers separated cases from controls with an estimated AUC of 0.83.

Every participant had a single incident cervical HPV16 infection, and women with prevalent HPV16 infections were excluded. Cervical HPV DNA was detected with MY09/MY11 PCR, and genotyping was done by dot-blot hybridization. Fifteen mL of heparinized blood was centrifuged, after which the buffy coat was aliquoted, frozen at -30 degrees C, and then stored at -80 degrees C. QIAGEN kits were used to extract genomic DNA from buffy coat specimens. From V the trimming removes 4 bases and from J it removes 0 bases, while the gene matches leave 10 bases of the junction unaccounted for. The CDR3 goes from the cysteine to the phenylalanine over 17 residues. The DNA shown is the part of the CDR3 that was read: 42 bases, in frame from base 1. With respect to this clone: Its antigen remains undetermined. The sequenced fragment ends 3 residues before the CDR3 boundary, so the rest is inferred from the germline J gene.

The immunoSEQ assay used multiplex PCR to amplify TCR beta CDR3 regions from an average of approximately 1,100 ng of genomic DNA per sample. Primer bias was corrected in the assay by using a complete synthetic TCR repertoire to establish an amplification baseline. The amplicons were sequenced on the Illumina platform. The original methods were these. Sequences were error-corrected by clustering with frequency ratios and a modified nearest-neighbor algorithm, then analyzed in the immunoSEQ Analyzer with IMGT gene definitions. At each rarefaction depth, TCR richness and evenness were averaged across 20 rarefaction repeats, and samples with fewer sequences than that depth were excluded. Relative abundances of V, D and J genes were compared between groups using Wilcoxon rank sum tests, with FDR correction applied. In the blinded duplicates, the intraclass correlation was over 95% for TCR richness and averaged around 78% across around 70 gene segments. The source is immuneACCESS, and TCRdb retained only in-frame sequences with V and J called. Part of the clones is not carried over; for the studies checked, unresolved V genes explain less than half of this, and the remainder is unexplained. That table is the source of V, J and clone size, and D and trimming were worked out from the DNA. The sample table gives 40,000 or so clones. The ten largest account for less than 7% of the sample.

The source is a woman aged 18 to 75 with a cervical HPV16 infection that either progressed to CIN3+ or cleared (not recorded which). The rearrangement combines TRBV23-1 with TRBJ1-1; TRBD1 matches 8 bases in the middle. TRBV23-1 is known as an ORF, though its function is uncertain. What was sequenced was blood buffy coat. The sequenced part of the CDR3 DNA is TGCGCCAGCAGTCCGTTGGACAGGGAGGTAATGAACACTGAA. It is translated as CASSPLDREVMNTE. The full CDR3 protein is CASSPLDREVMNTEAFF.